This TCR beta chain is drawn from a study of CD8 T cells in Susac syndrome. Roughly 0.45 to 1 ug RNA was reverse transcribed with random hexamers. Amplification of TCR beta CDR3 used immunoSEQ multiplex PCR across 54 Vbeta and 13 Jbeta. A single record per CDR3 protein comes from TCRdb applying MiXCR to the immunoSEQ multiplex PCR reads. The sample consists of roughly 180,000 distinct CDR3 sequences, about 95% of them appearing once. High-throughput TCR beta sequencing covered peripheral CD8+ and CD4+ T cells. Matched for age and sex, the controls were healthy donors. TEMRA cells were FACS-enriched, and CD8+ and CD4+ T cells were isolated negatively. The CDR3 has 14 amino acids. Trimming cost V 5 bases and J 3 bases; bases outside gene matches: 5. Germline V gives CDR1 MDHEN, CDR2 SYDVKM.

The TCR comes from a human donor in good health. The rearrangement uses TRBV28 and TRBJ1-1; 8 bases line up with TRBD1. Input material: CD4+ T cells from PBMCs. The CDR3 is CASSPTGAYTEAFF. The CDR3 DNA reads TGTGCCAGCAGTCCGACAGGGGCCTACACTGAAGCTTTCTTT.